The clone carrying this TCR beta chain occurred many times. Its cognate antigen is unknown. Researchers amplified the TCR beta CDR3 regions from RNA transcripts. First-round RT-PCR of the TCR CDR3 relied on the HTBI primer set. TCRdb re-analysed the multiplex PCR reads in MiXCR, keeping a single row per CDR3 protein. The sample carries around 400,000 distinct CDR3 sequences, roughly 15% recorded once. The ends were cut back, 0 bases at V and 3 bases at J, with 11 bases in the middle. Germline CDR1 is SGHRS and CDR2 is YFSETQ. The CDR3 is made up of 15 amino acids. This sample stems from a study of T cells in Graves' hyperthyroidism and ophthalmopathy. The authors took PBMCs from 8.5 to 10 ml fresh peripheral blood. Study results and caveats: A model using 13 V-J features told ophthalmopathy apart from stable hyperthyroidism.

The sequencing sample was made of blood. The rearrangement joins TRBV5-1 to TRBJ2-3, with D possibly matching TRBD1 (6 bases). This clonotype originated in a woman aged 55-75 years with Graves' ophthalmopathy. The CDR3: CASSLEGVGTDTQYF. In DNA, the CDR3 is TGCGCCAGCAGCTTGGAGGGGGTCGGGACAGATACGCAGTATTTT.